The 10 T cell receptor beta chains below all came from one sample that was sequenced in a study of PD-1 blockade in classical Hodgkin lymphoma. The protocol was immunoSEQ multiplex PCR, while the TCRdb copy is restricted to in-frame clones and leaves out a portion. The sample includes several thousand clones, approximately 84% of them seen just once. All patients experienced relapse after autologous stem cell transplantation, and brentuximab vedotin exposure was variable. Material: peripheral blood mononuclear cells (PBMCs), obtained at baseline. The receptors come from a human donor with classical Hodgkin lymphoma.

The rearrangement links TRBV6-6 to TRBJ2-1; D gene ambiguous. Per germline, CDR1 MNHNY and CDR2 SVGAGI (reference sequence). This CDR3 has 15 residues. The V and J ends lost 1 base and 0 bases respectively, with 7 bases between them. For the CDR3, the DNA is TGTGCCAGCAGTTACTATGCTAGCTCCTACAATGAGCAGTTCTTC. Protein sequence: CASSYYASSYNEQFF.

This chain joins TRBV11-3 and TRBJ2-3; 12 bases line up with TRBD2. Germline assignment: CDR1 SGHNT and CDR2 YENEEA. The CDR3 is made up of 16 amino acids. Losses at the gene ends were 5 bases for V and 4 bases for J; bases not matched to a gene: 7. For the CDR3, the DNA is TGTGCCAGCAGCCAAACTAGCGGGAGGATTCCAGATACGCAGTATTTT. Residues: CASSQTSGRIPDTQYF.

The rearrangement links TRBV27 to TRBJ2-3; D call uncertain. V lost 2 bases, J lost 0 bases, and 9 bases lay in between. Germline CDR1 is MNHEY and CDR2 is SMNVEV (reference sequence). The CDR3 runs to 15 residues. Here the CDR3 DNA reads TGTGCCAGCAGTTTAACGGAAGCTAGCACAGATACGCAGTATTTT. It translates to CASSLTEASTDTQYF.

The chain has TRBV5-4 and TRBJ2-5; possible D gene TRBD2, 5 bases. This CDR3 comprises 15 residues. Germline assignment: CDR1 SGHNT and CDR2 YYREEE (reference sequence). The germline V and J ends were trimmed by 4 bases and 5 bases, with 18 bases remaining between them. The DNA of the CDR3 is TGTGCCAGCAGCCGGGCCAGCGACCCGGGGGAGACCCAGTACTTC. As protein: CASSRASDPGETQYF.

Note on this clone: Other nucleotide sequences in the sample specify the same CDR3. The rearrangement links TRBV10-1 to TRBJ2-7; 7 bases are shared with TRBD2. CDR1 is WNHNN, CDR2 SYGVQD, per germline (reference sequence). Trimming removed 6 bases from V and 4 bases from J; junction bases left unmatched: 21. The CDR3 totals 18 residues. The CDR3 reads CASRVVSGDPAGLYEQYF. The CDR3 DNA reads TGCGCCAGCAGGGTGGTAAGCGGGGACCCAGCAGGGCTTTACGAGCAGTACTTC.

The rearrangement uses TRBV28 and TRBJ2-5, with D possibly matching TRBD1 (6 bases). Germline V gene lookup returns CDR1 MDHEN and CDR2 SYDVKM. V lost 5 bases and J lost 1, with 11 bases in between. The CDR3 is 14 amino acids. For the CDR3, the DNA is TGTGCCAGCAGTCCCGGACAGACCCAAGAGACCCAGTACTTC. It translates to CASSPGQTQETQYF.

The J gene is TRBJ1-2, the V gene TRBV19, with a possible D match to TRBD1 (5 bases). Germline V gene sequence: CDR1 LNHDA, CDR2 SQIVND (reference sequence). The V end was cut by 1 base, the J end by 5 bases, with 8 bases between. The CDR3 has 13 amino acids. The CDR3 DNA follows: TGTGCCAGTAGTATAGGTCGACAGTATGGCTACACCTTC. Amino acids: CASSIGRQYGYTF.

Written as DNA, the CDR3 is TGTGCCAGCAGTGAGGTAGGGACGGGATCTAACATTCAGTACTTC. It translates to CASSEVGTGSNIQYF. The chain employs TRBV25-1 and TRBJ2-4, with D possibly called TRBD1 or TRBD2 (5 bases each). Looked up from germline, CDR1 is MGHDK and CDR2 is SYGVNS. Trimming removed 3 bases at V and 7 bases at J, with 16 bases between. This CDR3 has 15 residues.

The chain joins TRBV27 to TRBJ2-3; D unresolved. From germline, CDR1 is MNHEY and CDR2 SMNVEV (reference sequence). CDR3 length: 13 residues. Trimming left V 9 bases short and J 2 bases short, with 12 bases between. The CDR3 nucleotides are TGTGCCAGTAACCACGGGCCCACAGATACGCAGTATTTT. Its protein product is CASNHGPTDTQYF.

Here the CDR3 DNA reads TGCAGCGTTGTACTGCCATTAGCAGATACGCAGTATTTT. Residues: CSVVLPLADTQYF. The V gene is TRBV29-1, the J gene TRBJ2-3, with D unresolved. V lost 4 bases and J lost 4, with 12 bases in between. Germline loops: CDR1 SQVTM, CDR2 ANQGSEA. The CDR3 contains 13 residues.